This section outlines one T cell receptor beta chain sequence together with its context. Its antigen remains unknown. The repertoire was sequenced with immunoSEQ multiplex PCR; TCRdb's copy has only in-frame clones and lacks some. The data hold 200,000 or so clones, with roughly 92% observed a single time. Second-dose recipients at about 4 or about 12 weeks were treated as one pooled group. The CDR3 loop spans 15 amino acids. Germline loops: CDR1 LGHDT, CDR2 YNNKEL (reference sequence). Trimming shortened V by 1 base and J by 4 bases, and 8 bases separated the two germline ends. This specimen comes from a study of T cell responses to AZD1222 COVID-19 vaccine. Findings and limits, study-wide: The peak T cell response came first, and repertoires were sampled only after it. Only 5 or 6 individuals given AZD1222 were seropositive at baseline.

The source material was peripheral blood, sampled 28 days after the second AZD1222 dose. The TCR sequence derives from an adult who received the AZD1222 COVID-19 vaccine. J is TRBJ1-6 and V is TRBV3-1 (or the pseudogene TRBV3-2); D not certain. The CDR3 sequence is CASSQASTYNSPLHF. The CDR3 DNA follows: TGTGCCAGCAGCCAAGCCAGCACTTATAATTCACCCCTCCACTTT.